The T cell receptor beta chain under discussion was sequenced for a study of beta chain features in type 1 diabetes. Background on the study: Sorted cells, some 110,000,000 in number, were examined across all samples.

A single heparinised draw of around 0.11 L on average was taken per donor. CDR1 and CDR2 from the germline V gene are SGHAT and FQNNGV. The CDR3 length is 17 residues. V was trimmed by 1 base and J by 2 bases, leaving 16 bases between them. Reverse transcription of all isolated RNA meant that expressed TCRB transcripts were sequenced. Sequencing used immunoSEQ multiplex PCR; TCRdb keeps in-frame clones, though not all of them. This sample has about 340,000 clones, with roughly 12% found just once. This clone was counted a few times. Its antigen is as yet unknown. Study outcomes and limitations: PCR might show a preference for shorter templates, equally across patients and controls. Within each of all four CD4+ subsets, Type 1 diabetes patients had TCRB CDR3s that were moderately but significantly shorter. Patients with type 1 diabetes carried fewer insertions and had more deletions at their VDJ junctions.

This chain links TRBV11-2 with TRBJ2-3; TRBD1 is a possible D gene (5 bases). The TCR was taken from a woman aged 18-29 years with type 1 diabetes. The sample taken for sequencing was naive CD4+ T cells from blood. The CDR3 DNA is TGTGCCAGCAGCTTAGCGGCAGGTGGGGCTAACACAGATACGCAGTATTTT. It specifies CASSLAAGGANTDTQYF.